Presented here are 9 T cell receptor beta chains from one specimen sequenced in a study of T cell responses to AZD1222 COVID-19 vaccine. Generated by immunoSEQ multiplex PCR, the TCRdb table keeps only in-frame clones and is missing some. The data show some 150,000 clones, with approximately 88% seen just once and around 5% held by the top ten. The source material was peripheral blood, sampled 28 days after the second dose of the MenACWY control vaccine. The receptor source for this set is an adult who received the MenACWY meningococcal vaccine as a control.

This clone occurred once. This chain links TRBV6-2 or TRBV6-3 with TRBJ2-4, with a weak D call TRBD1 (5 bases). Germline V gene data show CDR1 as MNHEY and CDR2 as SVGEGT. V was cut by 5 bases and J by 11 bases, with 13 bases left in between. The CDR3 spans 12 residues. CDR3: CASSNRILFQYF. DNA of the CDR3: TGTGCCAGCAGTAACAGGATACTTTTTCAGTACTTC.

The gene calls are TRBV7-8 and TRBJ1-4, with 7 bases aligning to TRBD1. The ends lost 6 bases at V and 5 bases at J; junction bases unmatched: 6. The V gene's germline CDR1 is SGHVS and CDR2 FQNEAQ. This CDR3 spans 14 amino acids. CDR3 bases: TGTGCCAGCAGGCGCCGGGACAGAAATGAAAAACTGTTTTTT. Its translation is CASRRRDRNEKLFF.

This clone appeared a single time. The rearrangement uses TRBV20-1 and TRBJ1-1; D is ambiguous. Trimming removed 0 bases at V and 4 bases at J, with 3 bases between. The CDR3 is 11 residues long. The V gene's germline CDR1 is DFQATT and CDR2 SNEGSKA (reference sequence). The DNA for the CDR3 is TGCAGTGCTAGAGAGGGCACTGAAGCTTTCTTT. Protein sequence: CSAREGTEAFF.

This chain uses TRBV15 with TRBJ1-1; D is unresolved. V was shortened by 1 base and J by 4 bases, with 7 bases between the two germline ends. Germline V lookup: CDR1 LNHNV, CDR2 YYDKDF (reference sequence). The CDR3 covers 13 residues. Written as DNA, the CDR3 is TGTGCCACCAGCAGAGTGTCGTTCACTGAAGCTTTCTTT. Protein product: CATSRVSFTEAFF.

CDR3 region: CSVAGTGSYNEQFF. The CDR3 DNA reads TGCAGCGTTGCCGGGACAGGGTCCTACAATGAGCAGTTCTTC. The J gene is TRBJ2-1, the V gene TRBV29-1; 9 bases align to TRBD1. V shed 4 bases and J 1 base; nucleotides not matched to a gene: 2. The germline gives CDR1 SQVTM, CDR2 ANQGSEA. This CDR3 comprises 14 residues.

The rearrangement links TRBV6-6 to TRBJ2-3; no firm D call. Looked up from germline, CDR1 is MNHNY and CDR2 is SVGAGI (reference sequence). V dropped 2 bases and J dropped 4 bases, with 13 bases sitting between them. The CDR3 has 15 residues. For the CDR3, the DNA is TGTGCCAGCAGTTACCGAAATCCCCCAGCAGATACGCAGTATTTT. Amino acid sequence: CASSYRNPPADTQYF.

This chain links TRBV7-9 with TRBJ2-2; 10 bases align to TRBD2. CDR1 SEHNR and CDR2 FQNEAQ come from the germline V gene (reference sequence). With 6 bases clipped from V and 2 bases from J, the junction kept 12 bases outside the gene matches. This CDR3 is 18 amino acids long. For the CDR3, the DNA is TGTGCCAGCAGATCCCTGGGTAGCGGGGGGCCTAACACCGGGGAGCTGTTTTTT. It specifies CASRSLGSGGPNTGELFF.

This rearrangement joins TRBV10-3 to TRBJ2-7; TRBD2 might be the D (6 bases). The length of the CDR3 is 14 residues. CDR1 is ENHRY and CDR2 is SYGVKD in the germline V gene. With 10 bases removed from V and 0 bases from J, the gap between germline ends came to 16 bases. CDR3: CATHGGEHSYEQYF. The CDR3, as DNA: TGTGCCACCCATGGCGGGGAACACTCCTACGAGCAGTACTTC.

The chain's CDR3 is CASSNDGFGTQYF. DNA of the CDR3: TGCGCCAGCAGCAATGACGGTTTTGGGACCCAGTACTTC. The gene calls are TRBV5-1 and TRBJ2-5, with D unclear. Germline V gene data show CDR1 as SGHRS and CDR2 as YFSETQ. The CDR3 has 13 residues. V was cut by 4 bases and J by 7 bases, with 14 bases left in between.